Each of the 32 T cell receptor beta chains below was sequenced from the same sample in a study of T cell responses to AZD1222 COVID-19 vaccine. Some clones are missing from TCRdb's copy, which holds only in-frame ones; the method was immunoSEQ multiplex PCR. The data show about 160,000 clones, with about 89% seen just once and less than 2.5% held by the top ten. The sequenced sample was peripheral blood, obtained on day 0 of AZD1222 vaccination. These receptors all stem from an adult in good health.

This chain connects TRBV5-1 to TRBJ2-2; 9 bases fit TRBD1. Germline V gene sequence: CDR1 SGHRS, CDR2 YFSETQ. V lost 4 bases and J lost 3; bases outside the gene matches: 4. CDR3 length: 15 amino acids. CDR3 sequence reads: CASSRDREDTGELFF. DNA of the CDR3: TGCGCCAGCAGCCGGGACAGGGAGGACACCGGGGAGCTGTTTTTT.

This chain uses TRBV2 with TRBJ1-5; the D is unclear. The CDR3 is 13 amino acids. V gave up 4 bases and J gave up 3 bases, with 7 bases separating them. In germline, CDR1 is SNHLY, CDR2 FYNNEI. The CDR3 coding sequence is TGTGCCAGCAGTGCCAGAAACAATCAGCCCCAGCATTTT. Encoded protein: CASSARNNQPQHF. The entire variable domain, with the rest obtained from reference TRBV2 and TRBJ1-5, is as follows: EPEVTQTPSHQVTQMGQEVILRCVPISNHLYFYWYRQILGQKVEFLVSFYNNEISEKSEIFDDQFSVERPDGSNFTLKIRSTKLEDSAMYFCASSARNNQPQHFGDGTRLSIL.

The chain recombines TRBV19 with TRBJ1-5; possibly TRBD1 for D (6 bases). Trimming removed 3 bases from V and 3 bases from J, with 9 bases in between. Germline V gene lookup returns CDR1 LNHDA and CDR2 SQIVND (reference sequence). The CDR3 extends over 14 amino acids. CDR3 DNA: TGTGCCAGTAGTATCCGGGACAACAATCAGCCCCAGCATTTT. Translating gives CASSIRDNNQPQHF.

This chain joins TRBV5-4 and TRBJ2-3, with 7 nucleotides matching TRBD1. Germline-derived CDR1 and CDR2 are SGHNT and YYREEE (reference sequence). With 0 bases clipped from V and 5 bases from J, the junction kept 6 bases outside the gene matches. CDR3 size: 15 residues. The CDR3 sequence is CASSLVAGGLDTQYF. The CDR3 DNA sequence: TGTGCCAGCAGCTTGGTGGCAGGGGGTCTAGATACGCAGTATTTT.

CDR3 sequence reads: CASSYSVYQETQYF. DNA for the CDR3: TGTGCCAGCAGTTACTCTGTGTACCAAGAGACCCAGTACTTC. V gene TRBV6-2 or TRBV6-3 combines with J gene TRBJ2-5; unclear D gene. The germline V gene has CDR1 MNHEY and CDR2 SVGEGT. V was clipped by 0 bases and J by 0 bases, with 5 bases between them. The CDR3 consists of 14 residues.

V is TRBV18 and J is TRBJ1-2; a weak D match, TRBD1 (5 bases). V was trimmed by 4 bases and J by 6 bases, leaving 12 bases between them. The germline V gene has CDR1 KGHSH and CDR2 LQKENI. The length of the CDR3 is 13 residues. This chain's CDR3 is CASSLPGVDGYTF. In DNA, the CDR3 is TGTGCCAGCTCACTCCCGGGGGTCGATGGCTACACCTTC.

The chain links TRBV3-1 (or the pseudogene TRBV3-2) to TRBJ1-3; TRBD1 aligns across 8 bases. CDR1 and CDR2 (germline): LGHDT, YNNKEL (reference sequence). This CDR3 spans 16 amino acids. The V gene end was trimmed by 3 bases and the J gene end by 1 base; junction bases not matched to a gene: 5. Here the CDR3 reads CASSHSGGASGNTIYF. In nucleotides, the CDR3 is TGTGCCAGCAGCCATTCAGGGGGCGCTTCTGGAAACACCATATATTTT.

This rearrangement joins TRBV28 to TRBJ1-1; D is undetermined. Trimming stripped 6 bases from V and 1 base from J, with 6 bases between. Germline V gene data show CDR1 as MDHEN and CDR2 as SYDVKM. This CDR3 region has 12 residues. CDR3 in DNA: TGTGCCAGCAGGTGGACGAACACTGAAGCTTTCTTT. It codes for CASRWTNTEAFF. The full variable domain, rest sourced from reference TRBV28 and TRBJ1-1, is DVKVTQSSRYLVKRTGEKVFLECVQDMDHENMFWYRQDPGLGLRLIYFSYDVKMKEKGDIPEGYSVSREKKERFSLILESASTNQTSMYLCASRWTNTEAFFGQGTRLTVV.

This clone appeared a single time. V is TRBV19 and J is TRBJ1-4; D gene ambiguous. Germline-derived CDR1 and CDR2 are LNHDA and SQIVND (reference sequence). V lost 10 bases to trimming and J lost 0 bases, with 15 bases between them. The CDR3 is 15 residues long. CDR3: CATKRGSATNEKLFF. CDR3 coding DNA: TGTGCCACCAAACGGGGATCTGCAACTAATGAAAAACTGTTTTTT.

The chain employs TRBV18 and TRBJ2-3; no reliable D call. The V end was cut by 3 bases, the J end by 0 bases, with 16 bases between. This CDR3 comprises 17 residues. Germline assignment: CDR1 KGHSH and CDR2 LQKENI. CDR3 residues: CASSPTTQTYSTDTQYF. Here the CDR3 DNA reads TGTGCCAGCTCACCGACGACCCAGACCTATAGCACAGATACGCAGTATTTT.

The chain has TRBV29-1 and TRBJ2-7; 7 bases map to TRBD2. CDR1 SQVTM and CDR2 ANQGSEA come from the germline V gene. J lost 3 bases, V lost 3 bases, and 5 bases had no gene match. This CDR3 has 13 residues. The CDR3 sequence is CSVERERGYEQYF. CDR3 bases: TGCAGCGTTGAGCGGGAGAGAGGCTACGAGCAGTACTTC.

The chain couples TRBV9 to TRBJ1-2; 7 bases are a match to TRBD1. CDR1 is SGDLS and CDR2 is YYNGEE in the germline V gene. This CDR3 region has 14 residues. The V segment lost 0 bases and the J segment 6 bases; nucleotides outside the gene matches: 5. In DNA, the CDR3 is TGTGCCAGCAGCGTAGCTCCCAGGGGGGATGGCTACACCTTC. Translation gives CASSVAPRGDGYTF.

Only one count was recorded for this clone. This rearrangement joins TRBV2 to TRBJ2-4; D is ambiguous. Trimming removed 1 base at V and 0 bases at J, with 7 bases between. This CDR3 comprises 15 residues. Germline lookup yields CDR1 SNHLY and CDR2 FYNNEI. CDR3: CASSEGILAKNIQYF. The CDR3 coding sequence is TGTGCCAGCAGTGAAGGCATTCTAGCCAAAAACATTCAGTACTTC.

This rearrangement joins TRBV5-1 to TRBJ2-5; weak D call: TRBD1 (6 bases). The CDR3 consists of 15 residues. CDR1 SGHRS and CDR2 YFSETQ come from the germline V gene. V was pared by 0 bases and J by 0 bases, with 9 bases between. The CDR3 loop reads CASSLAQGNQETQYF. The CDR3, as DNA: TGCGCCAGCAGCTTGGCCCAGGGGAACCAAGAGACCCAGTACTTC.

The J gene is TRBJ1-1, the V gene TRBV6-5, with D unclear. Per germline, CDR1 MNHEY and CDR2 SVGAGI. The CDR3 spans 16 residues. Trimming removed 4 bases at V and 4 bases at J, with 19 bases between. The CDR3 region has the DNA TGTGCCAGCAGTTTCCGGGCCCTAGGCATGGGCACTGAAGCTTTCTTT. Residues: CASSFRALGMGTEAFF.

The rearrangement uses TRBV19 and TRBJ1-1; D ambiguous. V was trimmed by 4 bases and J by 7 bases, leaving 13 bases between them. Germline assignment: CDR1 LNHDA and CDR2 SQIVND (reference sequence). CDR3 length: 13 residues. CDR3 DNA sequence: TGTGCCAGTAGTAACGACTGGCTGAATGAAGCTTTCTTT. It is translated as CASSNDWLNEAFF.

The CDR3, as DNA: TGCGCCAGCAGTCAATCGGGGCGGGACGGTGGGTACTTC. Protein sequence: CASSQSGRDGGYF. V and J are TRBV23-1 and TRBJ2-7; a possible D gene is TRBD2 (6 bases). TRBV23-1 is annotated as an ORF whose role is uncertain. The CDR3 is 13 amino acids. Trimming cost V 0 bases and J 12 bases, with 15 bases left between them.

This clone was observed a handful of times. The chain couples TRBV28 to TRBJ2-7; 7 bases match TRBD1. J was trimmed by 7 bases and V by 6 bases; bases with no gene match: 9. Germline V gene data show CDR1 as MDHEN and CDR2 as SYDVKM. The CDR3 has 13 residues. The CDR3 sequence is CASRTGVSGEQYF. The CDR3 DNA follows: TGTGCCAGCAGAACAGGGGTAAGTGGAGAGCAGTACTTC.

CDR3 residues: CASSSSGKTINEQFF. Written as DNA, the CDR3 is TGCGCCAGCAGCTCCTCCGGGAAAACGATCAATGAGCAGTTCTTC. V gene TRBV5-1 combines with J gene TRBJ2-1; D is possibly TRBD2 (5 bases). This CDR3 comprises 15 residues. Trimming left V 3 bases short and J 6 bases short, with 16 bases between. Per germline, CDR1 SGHRS and CDR2 YFSETQ.

This chain joins TRBV30 and TRBJ2-2, with D perhaps matching TRBD1 or TRBD2 (5 bases each). The germline V gene encodes CDR1 GTSNPN and CDR2 SVGIG (reference sequence). This CDR3 is 15 amino acids long. The ends were cut back, 7 bases at V and 5 bases at J, with 20 bases in the middle. CDR3 residues: CALAPGTGTTGELFF. As DNA, the CDR3 is TGTGCCTTAGCTCCCGGGACGGGGACGACCGGGGAGCTGTTTTTT.

The chain recombines TRBV6-5 with TRBJ2-7; tentative D call: TRBD2 (6 bases). Germline V gene data show CDR1 as MNHEY and CDR2 as SVGAGI. V lost 7 bases to trimming and J lost 0 bases, with 13 bases between them. The CDR3 is made up of 14 amino acids. The CDR3 here is CASTPGVLSYEQYF. In DNA form, the CDR3 reads TGTGCCAGCACCCCGGGAGTGCTCTCCTACGAGCAGTACTTC.

This sequence joins TRBV27 and TRBJ1-5; TRBD1 is a possible D gene (5 bases). In germline, CDR1 is MNHEY, CDR2 SMNVEV (reference sequence). There are 17 residues in the CDR3. V dropped 3 bases and J dropped 4 bases, with 19 bases sitting between them. CDR3 nucleotides: TGTGCCAGCAGTTTTTTTATAGGGCAGGGCCTAAATCAGCCCCAGCATTTT. It translates to CASSFFIGQGLNQPQHF.

The V gene is TRBV12-3 or TRBV12-4, the J gene TRBJ2-2; D unclear. The CDR3 is made up of 13 amino acids. V shed 5 bases and J shed 6 bases, with 10 bases lying between them. DNA of the CDR3: TGTGCCAGCAGTAAAACCCAACCCGGGGAGCTGTTTTTT. It specifies CASSKTQPGELFF.

The chain joins TRBV7-2 to TRBJ2-5; no firm D call. V was trimmed by 2 bases and J by 2 bases, leaving 12 bases between them. This CDR3 has 15 amino acids. Germline CDR1 and CDR2: SGHTA and FQGNSA. CDR3 DNA sequence: TGTGCCAGCAGCTTACTGGCTGCTTCACAAGAGACCCAGTACTTC. Amino acids: CASSLLAASQETQYF.

This clone was seen once. The J gene is TRBJ2-7, the V gene TRBV11-2; D is unresolved. V gave up 5 bases and J gave up 3 bases, with 11 bases separating them. The CDR3 is 13 amino acids. CDR1 and CDR2 from the germline V gene are SGHAT and FQNNGV. In DNA, the CDR3 is TGTGCCAGCAGCCCGAATATATTCTACGAGCAGTACTTC. This encodes CASSPNIFYEQYF.

The chain combines TRBV7-9 with TRBJ1-4, with D unclear. Germline CDR1 SEHNR, CDR2 FQNEAQ (reference sequence). CDR3 length equals 17 residues. Trimming removed 3 bases at V and 4 bases at J, with 18 bases between. CDR3 coding DNA: TGTGCCAGCAGCTTCCCCCCGACGGGCAAAAATAATGAAAAACTGTTTTTT. Its protein product is CASSFPPTGKNNEKLFF.

The gene calls are TRBV3-1 (or the pseudogene TRBV3-2) and TRBJ2-3; 9 bases line up with TRBD2. The germline V gene has CDR1 LGHDT and CDR2 YNNKEL (reference sequence). The length of the CDR3 is 17 residues. V gave up 0 bases and J gave up 0 bases; unmatched junction bases: 4. CDR3 nucleotides: TGTGCCAGCAGCCAAGAAGTAACTAGCGGGAGCACAGATACGCAGTATTTT. Translated: CASSQEVTSGSTDTQYF.

This clone occurred once. The chain links TRBV19 to TRBJ1-2; 7 bases are shared with TRBD1. Germline values: CDR1 LNHDA, CDR2 SQIVND (reference sequence). The CDR3 length is 13 residues. Germline trimming cut 8 bases from V and 0 bases from J; bases unmatched to any gene: 3. The CDR3 DNA reads TGTGCCAGTGGGGACAGACCTAACTATGGCTACACCTTC. Translation gives CASGDRPNYGYTF.

This chain connects TRBV5-1 to TRBJ1-1; TRBD1 aligns across 12 bases. CDR3 length: 16 residues. With V trimmed by 4 bases and J by 5 bases, 9 bases remained unmatched. Germline CDR1 reads SGHRS; CDR2 reads YFSETQ. The CDR3 region has the DNA TGCGCCAGCAGCCCGGGGACAGGGGGCAGGGATACTGAAGCTTTCTTT. It is translated as CASSPGTGGRDTEAFF. The full variable domain, with the rest looked up from reference TRBV5-1 and TRBJ1-1, is KAGVTQTPRYLIKTRGQQVTLSCSPISGHRSVSWYQQTPGQGLQFLFEYFSETQRNKGNFPGRFSGRQFSNSRSEMNVSTLELGDSALYLCASSPGTGGRDTEAFFGQGTRLTVV.

The chain is built from TRBV9 and TRBJ1-1, with D hard to call. CDR3 length: 15 amino acids. Germline-derived CDR1 and CDR2 are SGDLS and YYNGEE. V lost 3 bases, J lost 1 base, and 13 bases lay in between. This CDR3 reads CASSATSIANTEAFF. The CDR3 DNA reads TGTGCCAGCAGCGCCACTTCGATAGCGAACACTGAAGCTTTCTTT.

J is TRBJ1-5 and V is TRBV3-1 (or the pseudogene TRBV3-2), with D tentatively TRBD1 (5 bases). The length of the CDR3 is 20 residues. Trimming removed 3 bases from V and 7 bases from J, with 31 bases in between. Germline loops: CDR1 LGHDT, CDR2 YNNKEL (reference sequence). CDR3 DNA sequence: TGTGCCAGCAGCCAGAAGATAGGTCTGACAGTTCACCCACTTGAGCAGCCCCAGCATTTT. It specifies CASSQKIGLTVHPLEQPQHF.

V usage is TRBV15 and J usage is TRBJ2-1; D is possibly TRBD2 (6 bases). This CDR3 has 13 amino acids. CDR1 and CDR2 from the germline V gene are LNHNV and YYDKDF (reference sequence). V gave up 6 bases and J gave up 4 bases, with 10 bases separating them. CDR3 protein: CATSSREYNEQFF. The CDR3 DNA sequence: TGTGCCACCAGTTCCCGGGAGTACAATGAGCAGTTCTTC. The full variable domain, rest sourced from reference TRBV15 and TRBJ2-1, is DAMVIQNPRYQVTQFGKPVTLSCSQTLNHNVMYWYQQKSSQAPKLLFHYYDKDFNNEADTPDNFQSRRPNTSFCFLDIRSPGLGDTAMYLCATSSREYNEQFFGPGTRLTVL.